The following is a T cell receptor beta chain sequence with its context. The source of the sample is a study of T cell responses to AZD1222 COVID-19 vaccine. The repertoire was sequenced with immunoSEQ multiplex PCR; TCRdb's copy has only in-frame clones and lacks some. The repertoire holds about 120,000 clones, with roughly 85% as singletons. Specimen: peripheral blood, collected on day 0 of AZD1222 vaccination. This receptor was identified in an adult in good health.

In nucleotides, the CDR3 is TGCAGCGTTGATGGCAGAGCTCCCTATGGCTACACCTTC. Residues: CSVDGRAPYGYTF. The chain recombines TRBV29-1 with TRBJ1-2; the D is unclear. Germline assignment: CDR1 SQVTM and CDR2 ANQGSEA. The CDR3 has 13 residues. The germline V and J ends were trimmed by 3 bases and 4 bases, with 12 bases remaining between them.